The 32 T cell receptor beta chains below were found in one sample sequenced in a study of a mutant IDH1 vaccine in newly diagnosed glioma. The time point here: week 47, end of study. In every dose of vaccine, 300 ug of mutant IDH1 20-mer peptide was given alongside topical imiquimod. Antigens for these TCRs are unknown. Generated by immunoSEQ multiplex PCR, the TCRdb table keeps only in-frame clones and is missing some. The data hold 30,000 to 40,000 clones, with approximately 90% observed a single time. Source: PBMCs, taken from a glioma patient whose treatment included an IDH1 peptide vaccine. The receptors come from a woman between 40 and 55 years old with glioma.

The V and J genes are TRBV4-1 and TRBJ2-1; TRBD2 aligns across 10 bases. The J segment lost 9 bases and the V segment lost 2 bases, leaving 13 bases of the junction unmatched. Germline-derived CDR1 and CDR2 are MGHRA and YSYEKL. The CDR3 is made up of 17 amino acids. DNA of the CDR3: TGCGCCAGCAGCCAATCCGGTCGGGCTAGCGGGGGTGGTGAGCAGTTCTTC. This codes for CASSQSGRASGGGEQFF.

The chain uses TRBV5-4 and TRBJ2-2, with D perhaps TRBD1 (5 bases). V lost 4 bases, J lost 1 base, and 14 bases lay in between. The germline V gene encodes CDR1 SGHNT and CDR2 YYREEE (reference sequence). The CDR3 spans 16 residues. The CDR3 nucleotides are TGTGCCAGCAGCGTGGGTCCCCAGGGGAACACCGGGGAGCTGTTTTTT. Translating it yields CASSVGPQGNTGELFF.

The CDR3 coding sequence is TGTGCCACCAGCCGAGGGGTTGGACCGCGGTCAGGTGGCTACACCTTC. The encoded protein is CATSRGVGPRSGGYTF. This sequence joins TRBV15 and TRBJ1-2; TRBD1 is a possible D gene (5 bases). The V and J ends lost 5 bases and 7 bases respectively, with 23 bases between them. The length of the CDR3 is 16 residues. Germline CDR1 reads LNHNV; CDR2 reads YYDKDF (reference sequence). Drawing the rest from reference TRBV15 and TRBJ1-2, the complete variable domain is DAMVIQNPRYQVTQFGKPVTLSCSQTLNHNVMYWYQQKSSQAPKLLFHYYDKDFNNEADTPDNFQSRRPNTSFCFLDIRSPGLGDTAMYLCATSRGVGPRSGGYTFGSGTRLTVV.

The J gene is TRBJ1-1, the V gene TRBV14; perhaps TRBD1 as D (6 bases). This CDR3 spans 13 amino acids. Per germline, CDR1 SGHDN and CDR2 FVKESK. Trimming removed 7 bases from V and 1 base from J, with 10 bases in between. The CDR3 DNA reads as TGTGCCAGCAAGGGACAACCGAACACTGAAGCTTTCTTT. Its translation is CASKGQPNTEAFF.

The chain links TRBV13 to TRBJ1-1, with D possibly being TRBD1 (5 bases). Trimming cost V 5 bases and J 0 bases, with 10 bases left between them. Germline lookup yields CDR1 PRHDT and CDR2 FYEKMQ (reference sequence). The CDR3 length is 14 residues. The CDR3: CASSNGQMNTEAFF. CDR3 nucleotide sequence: TGTGCCAGCAGCAACGGACAAATGAACACTGAAGCTTTCTTT. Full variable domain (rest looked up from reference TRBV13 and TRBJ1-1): AAGVIQSPRHLIKEKRETATLKCYPIPRHDTVYWYQQGPGQDPQFLISFYEKMQSDKGSIPDRFSAQQFSDYHSELNMSSLELGDSALYFCASSNGQMNTEAFFGQGTRLTVV.

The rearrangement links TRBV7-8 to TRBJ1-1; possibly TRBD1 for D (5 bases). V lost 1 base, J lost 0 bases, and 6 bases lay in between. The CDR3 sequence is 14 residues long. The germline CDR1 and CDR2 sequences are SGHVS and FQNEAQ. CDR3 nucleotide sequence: TGTGCCAGCAGCTTAGGGGGGTTGAACACTGAAGCTTTCTTT. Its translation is CASSLGGLNTEAFF.

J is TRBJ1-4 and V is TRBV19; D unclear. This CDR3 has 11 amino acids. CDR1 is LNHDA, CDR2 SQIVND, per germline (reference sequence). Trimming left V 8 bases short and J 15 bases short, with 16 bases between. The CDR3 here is CASGEGRAVFF. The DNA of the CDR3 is TGTGCCAGTGGGGAAGGTCGGGCGGTGTTTTTT.

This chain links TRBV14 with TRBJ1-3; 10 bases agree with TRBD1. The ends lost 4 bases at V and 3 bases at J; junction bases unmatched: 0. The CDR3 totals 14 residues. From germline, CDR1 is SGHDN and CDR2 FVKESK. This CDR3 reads CASSRTGGGNTIYF. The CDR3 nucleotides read TGTGCCAGCAGCCGGACAGGGGGTGGAAACACCATATATTTT.

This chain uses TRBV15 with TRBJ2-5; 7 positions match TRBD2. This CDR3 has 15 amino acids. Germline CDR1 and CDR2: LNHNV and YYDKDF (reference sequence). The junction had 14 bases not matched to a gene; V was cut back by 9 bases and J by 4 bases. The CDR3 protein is CATTGTTSLGETQYF. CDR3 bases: TGTGCCACGACCGGGACTACCAGCCTGGGAGAGACCCAGTACTTC.

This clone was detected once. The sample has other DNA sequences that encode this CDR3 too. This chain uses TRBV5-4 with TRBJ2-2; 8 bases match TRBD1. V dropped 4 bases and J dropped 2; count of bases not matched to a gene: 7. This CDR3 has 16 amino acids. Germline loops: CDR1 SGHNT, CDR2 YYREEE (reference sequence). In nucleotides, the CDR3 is TGTGCCAGCAGCCTGGGCGGACAGGGAAACACCGGGGAGCTGTTTTTT. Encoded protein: CASSLGGQGNTGELFF.

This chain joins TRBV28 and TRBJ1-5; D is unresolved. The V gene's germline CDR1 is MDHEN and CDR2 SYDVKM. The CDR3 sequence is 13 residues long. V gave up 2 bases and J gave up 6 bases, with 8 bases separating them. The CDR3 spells CASSLGPSQPQHF. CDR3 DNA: TGTGCCAGCAGTTTAGGGCCTTCTCAGCCCCAGCATTTT. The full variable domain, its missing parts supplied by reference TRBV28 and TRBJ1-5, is DVKVTQSSRYLVKRTGEKVFLECVQDMDHENMFWYRQDPGLGLRLIYFSYDVKMKEKGDIPEGYSVSREKKERFSLILESASTNQTSMYLCASSLGPSQPQHFGDGTRLSIL.

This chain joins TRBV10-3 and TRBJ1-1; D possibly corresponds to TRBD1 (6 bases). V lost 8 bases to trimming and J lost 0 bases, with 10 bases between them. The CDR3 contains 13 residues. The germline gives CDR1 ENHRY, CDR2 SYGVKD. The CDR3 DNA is TGTGCCATCGGGGGCCCGTTGAACACTGAAGCTTTCTTT. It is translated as CAIGGPLNTEAFF.

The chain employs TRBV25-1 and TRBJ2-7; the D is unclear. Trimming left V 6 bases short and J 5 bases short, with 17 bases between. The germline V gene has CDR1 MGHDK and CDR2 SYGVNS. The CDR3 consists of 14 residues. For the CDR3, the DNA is TGTGCCAGCAGCCCCGAGGATGCCGACCACGAGCAGTACTTC. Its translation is CASSPEDADHEQYF.

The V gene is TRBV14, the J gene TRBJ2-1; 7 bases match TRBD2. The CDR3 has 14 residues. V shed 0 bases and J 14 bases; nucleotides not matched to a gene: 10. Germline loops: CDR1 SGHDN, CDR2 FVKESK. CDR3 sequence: CASSQDGLAGAEFF. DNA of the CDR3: TGTGCCAGCAGCCAAGATGGTCTCGCGGGAGCTGAGTTCTTC.

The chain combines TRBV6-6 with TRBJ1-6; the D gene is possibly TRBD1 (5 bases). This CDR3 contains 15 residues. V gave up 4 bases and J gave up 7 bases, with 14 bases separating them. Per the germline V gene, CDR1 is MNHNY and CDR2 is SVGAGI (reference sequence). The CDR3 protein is CASSLGTQGNSPLHF. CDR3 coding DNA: TGTGCCAGCAGTTTAGGAACGCAGGGAAATTCACCCCTCCACTTT.

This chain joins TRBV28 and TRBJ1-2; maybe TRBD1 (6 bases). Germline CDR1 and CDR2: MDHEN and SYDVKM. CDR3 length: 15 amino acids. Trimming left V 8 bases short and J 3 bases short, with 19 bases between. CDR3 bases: TGTGCCAGCGCTTCAACGGGGGGCAGGGACTATGGCTACACCTTC. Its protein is CASASTGGRDYGYTF.

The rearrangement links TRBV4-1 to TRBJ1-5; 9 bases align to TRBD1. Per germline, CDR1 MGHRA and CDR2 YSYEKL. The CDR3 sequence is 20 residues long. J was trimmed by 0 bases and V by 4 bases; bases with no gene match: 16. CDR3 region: CASSRHTGTGNVYSNQPQHF. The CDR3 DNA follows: TGCGCCAGCAGCCGCCACACCGGGACAGGGAATGTTTATAGCAATCAGCCCCAGCATTTT.

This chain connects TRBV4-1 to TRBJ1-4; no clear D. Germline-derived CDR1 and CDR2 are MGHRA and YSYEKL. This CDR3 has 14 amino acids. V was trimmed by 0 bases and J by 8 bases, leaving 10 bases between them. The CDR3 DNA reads TGCGCCAGCAGCCAAGACCAGACTTGGGAAAAACTGTTTTTT. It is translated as CASSQDQTWEKLFF.

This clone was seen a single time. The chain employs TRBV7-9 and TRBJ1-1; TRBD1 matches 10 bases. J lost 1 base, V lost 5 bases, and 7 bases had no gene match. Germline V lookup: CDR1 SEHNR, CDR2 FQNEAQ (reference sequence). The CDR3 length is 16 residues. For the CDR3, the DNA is TGTGCCAGCAGCACTCGGGACAGGGGAAAGAACACTGAAGCTTTCTTT. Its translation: CASSTRDRGKNTEAFF.

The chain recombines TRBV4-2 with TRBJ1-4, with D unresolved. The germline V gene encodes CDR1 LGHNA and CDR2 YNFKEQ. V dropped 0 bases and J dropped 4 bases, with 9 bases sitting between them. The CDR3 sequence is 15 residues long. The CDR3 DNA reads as TGTGCCAGCAGCCAAGACGGTCGGATTAATGAAAAACTGTTTTTT. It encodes CASSQDGRINEKLFF.

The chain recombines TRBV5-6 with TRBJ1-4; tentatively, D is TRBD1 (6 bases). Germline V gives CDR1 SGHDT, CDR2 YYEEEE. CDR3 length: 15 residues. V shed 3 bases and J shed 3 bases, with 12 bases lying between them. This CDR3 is CASSSGQTSNEKLFF. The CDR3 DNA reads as TGTGCCAGCAGCTCCGGACAGACTTCTAATGAAAAACTGTTTTTT.

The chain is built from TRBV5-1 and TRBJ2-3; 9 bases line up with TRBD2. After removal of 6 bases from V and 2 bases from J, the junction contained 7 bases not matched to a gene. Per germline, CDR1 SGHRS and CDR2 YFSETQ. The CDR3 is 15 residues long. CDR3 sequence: CASTSRGGDTDTQYF. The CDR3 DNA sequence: TGCGCCAGCACTTCGCGGGGGGGGGACACAGATACGCAGTATTTT.

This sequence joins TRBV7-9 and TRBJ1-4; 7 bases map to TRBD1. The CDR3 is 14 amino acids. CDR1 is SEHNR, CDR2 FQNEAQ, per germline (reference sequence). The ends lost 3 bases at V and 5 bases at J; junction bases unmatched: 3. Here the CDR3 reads CASSFTGANEKLFF. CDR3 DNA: TGTGCCAGCAGCTTTACAGGGGCGAATGAAAAACTGTTTTTT.

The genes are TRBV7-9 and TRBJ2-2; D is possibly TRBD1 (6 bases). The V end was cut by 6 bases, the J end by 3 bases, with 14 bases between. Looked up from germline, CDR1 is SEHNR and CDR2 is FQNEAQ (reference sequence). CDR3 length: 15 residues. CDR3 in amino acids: CASSRLTGYTGELFF. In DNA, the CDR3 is TGTGCCAGCAGTCGCCTGACAGGCTACACCGGGGAGCTGTTTTTT.

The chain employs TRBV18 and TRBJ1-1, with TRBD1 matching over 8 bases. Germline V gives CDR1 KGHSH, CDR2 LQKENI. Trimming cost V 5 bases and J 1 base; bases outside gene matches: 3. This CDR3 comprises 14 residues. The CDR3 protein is CASSSQGANTEAFF. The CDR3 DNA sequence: TGTGCCAGCTCATCCCAGGGGGCGAACACTGAAGCTTTCTTT.

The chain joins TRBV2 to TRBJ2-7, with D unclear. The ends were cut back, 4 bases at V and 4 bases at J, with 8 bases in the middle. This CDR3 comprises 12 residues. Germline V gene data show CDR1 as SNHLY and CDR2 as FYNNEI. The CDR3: CASSGADYEQYF. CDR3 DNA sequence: TGTGCCAGCAGTGGGGCGGATTACGAGCAGTACTTC.

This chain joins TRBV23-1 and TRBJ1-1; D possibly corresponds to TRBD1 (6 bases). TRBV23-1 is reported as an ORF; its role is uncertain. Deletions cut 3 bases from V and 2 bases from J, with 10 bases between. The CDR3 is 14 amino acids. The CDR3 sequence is CASSQDSFNTEAFF. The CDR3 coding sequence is TGCGCCAGCAGTCAGGACAGTTTCAACACTGAAGCTTTCTTT.

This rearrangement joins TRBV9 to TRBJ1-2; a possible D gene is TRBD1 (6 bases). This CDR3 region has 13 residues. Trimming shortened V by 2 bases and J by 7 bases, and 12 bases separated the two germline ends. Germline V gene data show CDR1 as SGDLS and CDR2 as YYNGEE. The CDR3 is CASSVLQGFGYTF. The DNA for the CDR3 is TGTGCCAGCAGCGTCTTACAGGGTTTTGGCTACACCTTC.

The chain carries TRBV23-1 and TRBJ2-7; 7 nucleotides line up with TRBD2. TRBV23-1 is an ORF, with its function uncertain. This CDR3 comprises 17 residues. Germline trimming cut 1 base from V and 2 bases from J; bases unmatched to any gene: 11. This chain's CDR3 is CASSQFQLAGDPYEQYF. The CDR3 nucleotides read TGCGCCAGCAGTCAATTTCAGTTGGCGGGGGATCCCTACGAGCAGTACTTC.

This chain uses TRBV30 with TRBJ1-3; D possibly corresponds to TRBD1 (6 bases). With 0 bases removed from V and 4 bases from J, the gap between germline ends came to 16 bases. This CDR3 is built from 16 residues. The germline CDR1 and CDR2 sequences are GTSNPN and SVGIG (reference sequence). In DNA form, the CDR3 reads TGTGCCTGGAGTGTATGGGGCCAGGGGACGGGAAACACCATATATTTT. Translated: CAWSVWGQGTGNTIYF.

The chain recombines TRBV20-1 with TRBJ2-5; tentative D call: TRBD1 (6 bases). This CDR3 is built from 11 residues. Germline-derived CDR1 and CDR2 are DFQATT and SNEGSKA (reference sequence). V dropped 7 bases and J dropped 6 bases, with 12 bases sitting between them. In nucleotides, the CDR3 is TGCAGTGTTCAGGGGAAAAAGACCCAGTACTTC. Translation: CSVQGKKTQYF.

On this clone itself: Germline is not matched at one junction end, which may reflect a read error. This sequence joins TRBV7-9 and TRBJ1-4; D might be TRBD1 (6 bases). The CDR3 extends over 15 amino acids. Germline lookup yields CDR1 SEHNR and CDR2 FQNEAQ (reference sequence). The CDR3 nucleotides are TGTGCCAGCAGCCTGGGGGGGGCGCCTAACGAAAAACTGTTTTTT. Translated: CASSLGGAPNEKLFF.